Listed below are T cell receptor beta chains from one sample, sequenced in a study of a mutant IDH1 vaccine in newly diagnosed glioma. Their cognate antigens are unknown. The assay was immunoSEQ multiplex PCR, and TCRdb's table has in-frame clones only and misses some. The sample shows roughly 69,000 clones, roughly 86% of them seen only once. Sample: PBMCs, taken from a glioma patient whose treatment included an IDH1 peptide vaccine. These receptors came from a man aged 25 to 40 with glioma. The CDR3 runs from the conserved cysteine through the conserved F or W. The D gene is left open where the match is weak. Clone size, where shown, is once, few, many, or a class for clones that have expanded.

len: 15
j_gene: TRBJ1-5
v_gene: TRBV2
abundance: few
d_gene: TRBD1
CDR3nt: TGTGCCAGCGATCACGGACAGGGTCTAAATCAGCCCCAGCATTTT
CDR3aa: CASDHGQGLNQPQHF

len: 14
j_gene: TRBJ1-6
v_gene: TRBV5-1
abundance: NA
d_gene: TRBD1
CDR3nt: TGCGCCAGCAATCCAGGACAGGAAAATTCACCCCTCCACTTT
CDR3aa: CASNPGQENSPLHF

len: 11
j_gene: TRBJ2-1
v_gene: TRBV20-1
abundance: few
d_gene: TRBD1
CDR3nt: TGCACGGGACAGGCCCACAATGAGCAGTTCTTC
CDR3aa: CTGQAHNEQFF

len: 15
j_gene: TRBJ2-3
v_gene: TRBV27
abundance: NA
d_gene: NA
CDR3nt: TGTGCCAGCGGTGGGTTGGGGGAATACACAGATACGCAGTATTTT
CDR3aa: CASGGLGEYTDTQYF

len: 16
j_gene: TRBJ2-3
v_gene: TRBV7-2
abundance: once
d_gene: TRBD2
CDR3nt: TGTGCCAGCAGCTTAGTCCTAGCGGGACTTGTAGATACGCAGTATTTT
CDR3aa: CASSLVLAGLVDTQYF

len: 14
j_gene: TRBJ2-5
v_gene: TRBV5-1
abundance: NA
d_gene: TRBD2
CDR3nt: TGCGCCAGCAGCTGGGGTCCTAGCGGAGAGACCCAGTACTTC
CDR3aa: CASSWGPSGETQYF

len: 13
j_gene: TRBJ1-2
v_gene: TRBV2
abundance: NA
d_gene: TRBD1
CDR3nt: TGTGCCAGCACCGGGACAGACCTCGGGGGCTACACCTTC
CDR3aa: CASTGTDLGGYTF

len: 16
j_gene: TRBJ2-7
v_gene: TRBV4-2
abundance: once
d_gene: TRBD1
CDR3nt: TGTGCCAGCAGCCAAGATGGGGGACAGGCTTCCTACGAGCAGTACTTC
CDR3aa: CASSQDGGQASYEQYF

len: 12
j_gene: TRBJ2-7
v_gene: TRBV28
abundance: NA
d_gene: TRBD2
CDR3nt: TGTGCCGCGGGGGACCAAGCCTACGAGCAGTACTTC
CDR3aa: CAAGDQAYEQYF

len: 14
j_gene: TRBJ2-7
v_gene: TRBV7-2
abundance: NA
d_gene: NA
CDR3nt: TGTGCCAGCAGCTTATTTCCGGACGGCTACGAGCAGTACTTC
CDR3aa: CASSLFPDGYEQYF

len: 13
j_gene: TRBJ1-2
v_gene: TRBV30
abundance: NA
d_gene: NA
CDR3nt: TGTGCCTGGAGTGCAGTATCAAGGGGGGTCTACACCTTC
CDR3aa: CAWSAVSRGVYTF

len: 14
j_gene: TRBJ2-1
v_gene: TRBV7-9
abundance: once
d_gene: NA
CDR3nt: TGTGCCAGCAGCGCGGTTGGCGGGGATCGTGAGCAGTTCTTC
CDR3aa: CASSAVGGDREQFF

len: 13
j_gene: TRBJ1-5
v_gene: TRBV4-1
abundance: NA
d_gene: NA
CDR3nt: TGCGCCAGCAGCCAGGACAGAGTTCAGCCCCAGCATTTT
CDR3aa: CASSQDRVQPQHF

len: 14
j_gene: TRBJ1-2
v_gene: TRBV6-1
abundance: NA
d_gene: NA
CDR3nt: TGTGCCAGTACTGTGGCACAGGGTATCTATGGCTACACCTTC
CDR3aa: CASTVAQGIYGYTF

len: 16
j_gene: TRBJ1-4
v_gene: TRBV19
abundance: NA
d_gene: NA
CDR3nt: TGTGCCAGTAGTATAGTTTTTGGAGGGGCGCATGGAAAACTGTTTTTT
CDR3aa: CASSIVFGGAHGKLFF

len: 14
j_gene: TRBJ1-2
v_gene: TRBV7-8
abundance: once
d_gene: NA
CDR3nt: TGTGCCAGCAGCTTAGCGCGCACCGGGGGTGGCTACACCTTC
CDR3aa: CASSLARTGGGYTF

len: 13
j_gene: TRBJ1-5
v_gene: TRBV9
abundance: NA
d_gene: NA
CDR3nt: TGTGCCAGCAGCGTAGATACAAATCAGCCCCAGCATTTT
CDR3aa: CASSVDTNQPQHF

len: 11
j_gene: TRBJ2-5
v_gene: TRBV18
abundance: NA
d_gene: NA
CDR3nt: TGTGCCAGCTCACCACATGAGACCCAGTACTTC
CDR3aa: CASSPHETQYF

len: 16
j_gene: TRBJ1-3
v_gene: TRBV7-9
abundance: NA
d_gene: NA
CDR3nt: TGTGCCAGCAGCTTAGGGGATAGGGATACTGGAAACACCATATATTTT
CDR3aa: CASSLGDRDTGNTIYF

len: 12
j_gene: TRBJ2-7
v_gene: TRBV5-4
abundance: few
d_gene: TRBD1
CDR3nt: TGTGCCAGCAGAGACAGGGGCCACGAGCAGTACTTC
CDR3aa: CASRDRGHEQYF

len: 16
j_gene: TRBJ2-1
v_gene: TRBV7-8
abundance: NA
d_gene: TRBD2
CDR3nt: TGTGCCAGCAGCGCCCGTCCTAGCGGGGGTGCCAATGAGCAGTTCTTC
CDR3aa: CASSARPSGGANEQFF

len: 15
j_gene: TRBJ2-5
v_gene: TRBV5-1
abundance: NA
d_gene: TRBD2
CDR3nt: TGCGCCAGCAGCTTGACTCGCGGGAGGGAAGAGACCCAGTACTTC
CDR3aa: CASSLTRGREETQYF

len: 13
j_gene: TRBJ1-2
v_gene: TRBV7-2
abundance: NA
d_gene: NA
CDR3nt: TGTGCCAGCAGCATGACCGCCTCGGCCCGTCGAACCTTC
CDR3aa: CASSMTASARRTF

len: 16
j_gene: TRBJ1-2
v_gene: TRBV7-2
abundance: NA
d_gene: TRBD1
CDR3nt: TGTGCCAGCAGCTACAGGACAGGGGGCGTAGACTATGGCTACACCTTC
CDR3aa: CASSYRTGGVDYGYTF

len: 13
j_gene: TRBJ1-1
v_gene: TRBV11-3
abundance: few
d_gene: NA
CDR3nt: TGTGCCAGCAGCTTTGTATCGGGGGCTGAAGCTTTCTTT
CDR3aa: CASSFVSGAEAFF

len: 12
j_gene: TRBJ2-7
v_gene: TRBV28
abundance: NA
d_gene: NA
CDR3nt: TGTGCCAGCAGTTTAGCCGGGTTCGAGCAGTACTTC
CDR3aa: CASSLAGFEQYF

len: 14
j_gene: TRBJ2-7
v_gene: TRBV11-2
abundance: NA
d_gene: NA
CDR3nt: TGTGCCAGCAGCTTACGGGACTCGGCTAAGGAGCAGTACTTC
CDR3aa: CASSLRDSAKEQYF

len: 14
j_gene: TRBJ1-1
v_gene: TRBV28
abundance: few
d_gene: TRBD1
CDR3nt: TGTGCCAGCAGTCCGGACAGGGGCCCCACTGAAGCTTTCTTT
CDR3aa: CASSPDRGPTEAFF

len: 13
j_gene: TRBJ1-5
v_gene: TRBV19
abundance: NA
d_gene: NA
CDR3nt: TGTGCCAGTACCCCCCGAGGCAATCAGCCCCAGCATTTT
CDR3aa: CASTPRGNQPQHF

len: 13
j_gene: TRBJ2-3
v_gene: TRBV10-3
abundance: once
d_gene: NA
CDR3nt: TGTGCCATCAGTGTAGGGGGCACAGATACGCAGTATTTT
CDR3aa: CAISVGGTDTQYF